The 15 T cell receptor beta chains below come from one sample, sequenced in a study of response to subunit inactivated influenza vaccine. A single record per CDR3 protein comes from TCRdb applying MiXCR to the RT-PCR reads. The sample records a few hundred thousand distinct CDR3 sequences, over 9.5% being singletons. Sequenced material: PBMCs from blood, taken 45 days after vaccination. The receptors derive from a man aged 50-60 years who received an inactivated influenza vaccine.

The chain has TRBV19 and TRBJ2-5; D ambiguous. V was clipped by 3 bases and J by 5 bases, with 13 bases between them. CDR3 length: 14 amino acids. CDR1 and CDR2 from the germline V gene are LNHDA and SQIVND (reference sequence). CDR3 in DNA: TGTGCCAGTAGTATCGGTGGGGTGAGGGAGACCCAGTACTTC. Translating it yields CASSIGGVRETQYF.

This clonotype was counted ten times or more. The chain's CDR3 is CASSSHRDTEAFF. CDR3 sequence (DNA): TGCGCCAGCAGCTCTCATAGGGACACTGAAGCTTTCTTT. The chain carries TRBV5-1 and TRBJ1-1; D gene unclear. The CDR3 is made up of 13 amino acids. Germline V gives CDR1 SGHRS, CDR2 YFSETQ. Trimming removed 3 bases from V and 3 bases from J, with 9 bases in between.

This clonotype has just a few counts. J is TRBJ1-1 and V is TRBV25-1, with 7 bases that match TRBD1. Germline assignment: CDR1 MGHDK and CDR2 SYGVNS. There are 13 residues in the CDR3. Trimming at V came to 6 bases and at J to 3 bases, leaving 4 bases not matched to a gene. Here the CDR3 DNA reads TGTGCCAGCAGCCGCAGGGGGGACACTGAAGCTTTCTTT. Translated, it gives CASSRRGDTEAFF.

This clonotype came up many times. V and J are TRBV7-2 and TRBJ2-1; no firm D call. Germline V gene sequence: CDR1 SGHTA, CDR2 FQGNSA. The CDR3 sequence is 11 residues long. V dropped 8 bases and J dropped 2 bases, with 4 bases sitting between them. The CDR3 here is CASSTYNEQFF. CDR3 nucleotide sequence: TGTGCCAGCTCCACCTACAATGAGCAGTTCTTC.

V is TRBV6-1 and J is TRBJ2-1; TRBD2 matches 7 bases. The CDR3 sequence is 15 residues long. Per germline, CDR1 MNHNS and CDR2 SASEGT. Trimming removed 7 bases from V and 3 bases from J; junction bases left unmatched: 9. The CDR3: CASTTGGLVYNEQFF. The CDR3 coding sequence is TGTGCCAGCACCACGGGGGGACTCGTCTACAATGAGCAGTTCTTC.

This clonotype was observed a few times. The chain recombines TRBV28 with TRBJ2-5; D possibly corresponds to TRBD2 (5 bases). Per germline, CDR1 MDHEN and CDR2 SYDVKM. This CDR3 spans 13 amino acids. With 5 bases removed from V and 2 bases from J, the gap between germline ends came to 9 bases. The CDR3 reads CASSPADQETQYF. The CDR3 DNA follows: TGTGCCAGCAGTCCAGCGGATCAAGAGACCCAGTACTTC.

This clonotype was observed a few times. CDR3: CSARDLRAVSTDTQYF. The CDR3 DNA sequence: TGCAGTGCTAGAGATCTGCGAGCGGTGAGCACAGATACGCAGTATTTT. The chain links TRBV20-1 to TRBJ2-3; D perhaps matches TRBD2 (5 bases). Looked up from germline, CDR1 is DFQATT and CDR2 is SNEGSKA (reference sequence). Trimming shortened V by 0 bases and J by 0 bases, and 13 bases separated the two germline ends. The CDR3 sequence is 16 residues long.

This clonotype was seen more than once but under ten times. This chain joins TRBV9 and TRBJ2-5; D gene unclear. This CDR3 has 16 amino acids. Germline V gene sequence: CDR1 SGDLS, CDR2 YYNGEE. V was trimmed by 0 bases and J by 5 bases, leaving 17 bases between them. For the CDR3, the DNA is TGTGCCAGCAGCGTAGGGGCAACGAACACGCGGGAGACCCAGTACTTC. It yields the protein CASSVGATNTRETQYF.

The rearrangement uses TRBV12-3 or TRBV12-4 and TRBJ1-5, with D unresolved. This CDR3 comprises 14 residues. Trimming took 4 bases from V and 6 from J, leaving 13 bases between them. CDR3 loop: CASSSDLITQPQHF. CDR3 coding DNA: TGTGCCAGCAGTTCGGACCTGATTACTCAGCCCCAGCATTTT.

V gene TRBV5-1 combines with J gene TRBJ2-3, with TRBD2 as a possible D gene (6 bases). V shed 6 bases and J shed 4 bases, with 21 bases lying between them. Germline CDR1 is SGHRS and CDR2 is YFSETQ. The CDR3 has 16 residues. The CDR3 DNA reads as TGCGCCAGCACCCTTCGCCCGGGGGTGGACGCAGATACGCAGTATTTT. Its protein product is CASTLRPGVDADTQYF.

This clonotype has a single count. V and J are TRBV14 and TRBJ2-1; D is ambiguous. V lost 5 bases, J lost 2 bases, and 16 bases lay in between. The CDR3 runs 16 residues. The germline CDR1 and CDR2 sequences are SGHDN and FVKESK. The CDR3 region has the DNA TGTGCCAGCAGCTTTCGCAGGAGCCCGGCCTACAATGAGCAGTTCTTC. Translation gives CASSFRRSPAYNEQFF.

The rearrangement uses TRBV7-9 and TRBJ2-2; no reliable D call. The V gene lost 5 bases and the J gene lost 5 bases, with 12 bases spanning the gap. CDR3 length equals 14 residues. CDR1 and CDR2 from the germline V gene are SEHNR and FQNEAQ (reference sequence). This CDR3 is CASSDPLSTGELFF. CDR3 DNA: TGTGCCAGCAGCGACCCTTTGTCTACCGGGGAGCTGTTTTTT.

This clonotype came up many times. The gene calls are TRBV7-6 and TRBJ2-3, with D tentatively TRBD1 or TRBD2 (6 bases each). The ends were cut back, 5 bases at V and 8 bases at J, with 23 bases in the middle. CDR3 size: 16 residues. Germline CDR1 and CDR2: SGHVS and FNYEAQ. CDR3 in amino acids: CASSISTGATDGTQYF. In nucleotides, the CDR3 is TGTGCCAGCAGCATCAGCACGGGGGCCACGGATGGTACGCAGTATTTT.

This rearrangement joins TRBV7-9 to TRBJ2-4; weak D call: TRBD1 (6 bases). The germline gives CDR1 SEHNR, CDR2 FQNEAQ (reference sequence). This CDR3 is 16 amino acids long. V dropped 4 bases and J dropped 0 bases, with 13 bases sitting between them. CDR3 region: CASSSYRELAKNIQYF. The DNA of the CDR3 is TGTGCCAGCAGCTCATACAGGGAACTAGCCAAAAACATTCAGTACTTC.

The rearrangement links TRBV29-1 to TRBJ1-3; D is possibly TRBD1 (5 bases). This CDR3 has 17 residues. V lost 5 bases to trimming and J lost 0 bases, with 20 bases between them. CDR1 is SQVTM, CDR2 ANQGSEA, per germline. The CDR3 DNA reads TGCAGCGTTAGGGGAGGCAATGAGTATTCCTCTGGAAACACCATATATTTT. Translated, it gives CSVRGGNEYSSGNTIYF.